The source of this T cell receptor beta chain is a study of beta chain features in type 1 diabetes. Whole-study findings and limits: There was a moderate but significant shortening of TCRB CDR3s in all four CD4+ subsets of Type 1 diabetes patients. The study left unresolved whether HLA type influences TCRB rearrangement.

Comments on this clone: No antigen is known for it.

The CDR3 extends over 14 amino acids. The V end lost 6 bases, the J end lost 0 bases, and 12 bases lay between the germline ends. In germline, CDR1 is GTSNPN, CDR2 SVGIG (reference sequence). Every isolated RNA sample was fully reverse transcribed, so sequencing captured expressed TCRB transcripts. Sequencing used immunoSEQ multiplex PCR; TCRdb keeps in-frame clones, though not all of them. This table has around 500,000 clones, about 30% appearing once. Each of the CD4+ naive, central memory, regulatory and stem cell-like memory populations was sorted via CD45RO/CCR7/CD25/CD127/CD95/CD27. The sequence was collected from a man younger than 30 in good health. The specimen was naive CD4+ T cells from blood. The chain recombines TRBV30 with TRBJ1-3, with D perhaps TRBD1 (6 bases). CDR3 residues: CACPGTPSGNTIYF. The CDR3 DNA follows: TGTGCCTGTCCCGGGACACCCTCTGGAAACACCATATATTTT.